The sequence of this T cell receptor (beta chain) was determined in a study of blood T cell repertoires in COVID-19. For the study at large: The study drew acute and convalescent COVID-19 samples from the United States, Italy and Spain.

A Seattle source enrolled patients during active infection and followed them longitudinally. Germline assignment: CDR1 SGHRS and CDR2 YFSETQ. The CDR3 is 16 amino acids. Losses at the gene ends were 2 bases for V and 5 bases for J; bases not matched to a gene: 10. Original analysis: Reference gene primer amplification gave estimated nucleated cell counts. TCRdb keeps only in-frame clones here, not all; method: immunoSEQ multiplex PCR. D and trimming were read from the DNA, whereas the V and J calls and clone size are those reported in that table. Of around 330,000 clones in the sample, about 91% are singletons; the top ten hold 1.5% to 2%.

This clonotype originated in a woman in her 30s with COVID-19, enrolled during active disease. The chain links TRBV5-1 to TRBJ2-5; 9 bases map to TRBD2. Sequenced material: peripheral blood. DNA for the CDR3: TGCGCCAGCAGCTTTCTTCCCAGCGGGGGGTCGGAGACCCAGTACTTC. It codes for CASSFLPSGGSETQYF.